This T cell receptor (beta chain) was captured by sequencing in a study of T cell responses to AZD1222 COVID-19 vaccine. Study results and caveats: Reportedly, nearly half of unique spike TCRs recognized epitopes outside B.1.351/B.1.1.7 mutations. Dominant at 160-218 and 743-854, vaccine-associated CD4 TCRs also spanned spike. Just 5 to 7 AZD1222 recipients were seropositive at baseline. Among the donors, most were white British and more were female, and clonal diversity was possibly underestimated.

About this clone: Its antigen is as yet unknown.

Germline CDR1 reads SQVTM; CDR2 reads ANQGSEA. V dropped 3 bases and J dropped 3 bases, with 8 bases sitting between them. The CDR3 runs 12 residues. Using immunoSEQ multiplex PCR, the repertoire was profiled, and TCRdb retains in-frame clones only, with some absent. The sample records more than 95,000 clones, 80% to 90% being singletons. The input for sequencing was peripheral blood, taken on day 0 of MenACWY control vaccination. The sequence was collected from an adult in good health. V and J are TRBV29-1 and TRBJ1-2; D gene ambiguous. CDR3 protein: CSVDRSDYGYTF. CDR3 sequence (DNA): TGCAGCGTTGACAGGTCTGACTATGGCTACACCTTC.